A selection of T cell receptor beta chains follows, all from one sample in a study of cytomegalovirus exposure and HLA in healthy donors. Sequencing used immunoSEQ multiplex PCR; TCRdb keeps in-frame clones, though not all of them. The sample has over 100,000 clones. The specimen sequenced was PBMCs. The receptors derive from a woman aged 35 to 49 in good health and CMV-seropositive. Both conserved end residues are part of each CDR3. D genes are given only for firm matches.

j_call,d_call,v_call,cdr3_nt,cdr3_aa
TRBJ2-5,TRBD2,TRBV13,TGTGCCAGCAGCTTAGGGACTAGCACCGGGGAGACCCAGTACTTC,CASSLGTSTGETQYF
TRBJ1-1,-,TRBV19,TGTGCCAGTAAACACAGGCCGAACACTGAAGCTTTCTTT,CASKHRPNTEAFF
TRBJ1-5,TRBD1,TRBV30,TGTGCCTGGAGTACCCATTCCGGGACAGGGAAACAGCCCCAGCATTTT,CAWSTHSGTGKQPQHF
TRBJ1-5,TRBD1,TRBV19,TGTGCCCCGGACAGGGGATATCAGCCCCAGCATTTT,CAPDRGYQPQHF
TRBJ2-2,-,TRBV5-1,TGCGCCAGCAGCTTGGGGCATATGGGGGGACTGAACACCGGGGAGCTGTTTTTT,CASSLGHMGGLNTGELFF
TRBJ2-5,TRBD2,TRBV5-1,TGCGCCAGCAGCCTCCGACTAGCGGGAGGGCCGGAACAAGAGACCCAGTACTTC,CASSLRLAGGPEQETQYF
TRBJ2-3,TRBD2,TRBV5-1,TGCGCCAGCAGCTTGGAGGTCCTAGCGGGAGGCACTAGCACAGATACGCAGTATTTT,CASSLEVLAGGTSTDTQYF
TRBJ2-1,TRBD2,TRBV6-1,TGTGCCAGCAGTGCGAAACCTGTAGGTAGCGGGATTTCCTACAATGAGCAGTTCTTC,CASSAKPVGSGISYNEQFF
TRBJ2-6,-,TRBV6-5,TGTGCCAGCAGTTCGGACATCTCTGGGGCCAACGTCCTGACTTTC,CASSSDISGANVLTF
TRBJ1-4,-,TRBV7-9,TGTGCCAGCAGCTCAACCGGGAAAGATAATGAAAAACTGTTTTTT,CASSSTGKDNEKLFF
TRBJ1-1,-,TRBV2,TGTGCCGGGTCTACGGGTGAAGCTTTCTTT,CAGSTGEAFF
TRBJ2-1,-,TRBV9,TGTGCCAGCAGCGTAGCTACAGGGTTGCAGAATGAGCAGTTCTTC,CASSVATGLQNEQFF
TRBJ1-6,-,TRBV5-1,TGCGCCAGCAGCTTTGAGGGGGAGAATTCACCCCTCCACTTT,CASSFEGENSPLHF
TRBJ2-2,TRBD2,TRBV7-3,TGTGCCAGCAGCCAACTTTTGGCGGGAGGAACGACCGGGGAGCTGTTTTTT,CASSQLLAGGTTGELFF
TRBJ1-1,-,TRBV9,TGTGCCAGCAGCGCGGACAGCACTGAAGCTTTCTTT,CASSADSTEAFF
TRBJ2-1,TRBD2,TRBV19,TGTGCCAGCGGGGAGCGGGAGGGGTACAATGAGCAGTTCTTC,CASGEREGYNEQFF
TRBJ2-7,TRBD1,TRBV11-2,TGTGCCAGCAACCAGCGGGGACAGGGAAGCGAGTACTTC,CASNQRGQGSEYF
TRBJ1-5,TRBD1,TRBV7-8,TGTGCCAGCAGCTTAAACCCCAGCCGGGACAGGGTACACCAGCCCCAGCATTTT,CASSLNPSRDRVHQPQHF
TRBJ2-7,-,TRBV11-2,TGTGCCAGCAGCTTAAGTGCGGGCTCCTACGAGCAGTACTTC,CASSLSAGSYEQYF
TRBJ2-1,-,TRBV5-4,TGTGCCAGCAGCCCGCGAGGCGATGGGGGGTACAATGAGCAGTTCTTC,CASSPRGDGGYNEQFF
TRBJ1-2,TRBD1,TRBV28,TGTGCCAGCAGTGCCGGGACAGGGATTAACTATGGCTACACCTTC,CASSAGTGINYGYTF
TRBJ2-1,-,TRBV4-3,TGCGCCAGCAGCCAAGGGGGGGAGGCAGATGAGCAGTTCTTC,CASSQGGEADEQFF
TRBJ2-7,TRBD2,TRBV19,TGTGCCAGTAGCCCTAGCGGGAGGGCCCAAATTGACTACGAGCAGTACTTC,CASSPSGRAQIDYEQYF
TRBJ1-2,-,TRBV21-1,TGTGCCAGCAGCAAAGGGGGGGGAACCGGGACGACCGGGGACTATGGCTACACCTTC,CASSKGGGTGTTGDYGYTF
TRBJ1-3,-,TRBV28,TGTGCCAGCAGTCCGGGGGGAATTGTGTCTGGAAACACCATATATTTT,CASSPGGIVSGNTIYF
TRBJ2-7,TRBD1,TRBV27,TGTGCCAGCAGTTTGGACAGGAGGTACGAGCAGTACTTC,CASSLDRRYEQYF
TRBJ1-5,-,TRBV14,TGTGCCAGCAGCCAAGGTTCCGGGCCCCAGCATTTT,CASSQGSGPQHF
TRBJ2-2,TRBD2,TRBV29-1,TGCAGCGTTGCGGGGGGGAACACCGGGGAGCTGTTTTTT,CSVAGGNTGELFF
TRBJ2-7,TRBD2,TRBV28,TGTGCCACCGAACTAGCGGGAGGCCGGGGGCAGTACTTC,CATELAGGRGQYF
TRBJ2-7,-,TRBV6-1,TGTGCCAGCAGGGTAGACAGGGAGGACGAGCAGTACTTC,CASRVDREDEQYF
TRBJ2-7,TRBD1,TRBV27,TGTGCCAGCAGTATAGACAGGGTTCGATACGAGCAGTACTTC,CASSIDRVRYEQYF
TRBJ2-2,-,TRBV7-2,TGTGCCAGCAGCTTAGCGCGGGGGAACACCGGGGAGCTGTTTTTT,CASSLARGNTGELFF
TRBJ2-3,TRBD2,TRBV28,TGTGCCAGCAGCCAGACTAGCGGGATCACAGATACGCAGTATTTT,CASSQTSGITDTQYF
TRBJ2-7,-,TRBV28,TGTGCCAGCCACCCCTTGGGCGGGATCTACGAGCAGTACTTC,CASHPLGGIYEQYF
TRBJ1-2,TRBD1,TRBV5-1,TGCGCCAGCAGCTTGGTAATACTCAGGGGGCGAGTTTACGGCTACACCTTC,CASSLVILRGRVYGYTF
TRBJ2-7,-,TRBV28,TGTGCCAGCATTAAAGGGACATTTAGTAACTCCGAGCAGTACTTC,CASIKGTFSNSEQYF
TRBJ1-5,-,TRBV7-9,TGTGCCAGCAGCGCAGGTGGGGGGGTAAATCAGCCCCAGCATTTT,CASSAGGGVNQPQHF
TRBJ2-7,TRBD1,TRBV29-1,TGCAGCGTGGGGGACAGGGGCCACGAGCAGTACTTC,CSVGDRGHEQYF
TRBJ2-7,-,TRBV5-4,TGTGCCAGCAGCTCCGGGACTCGAACCTACGAGCAGTACTTC,CASSSGTRTYEQYF
TRBJ2-6,TRBD2,TRBV7-3,TGTGCCAGCAGCCCCAGACTAGCGGGGACCTTCTCTGGGGCCAACGTCCTGACTTTC,CASSPRLAGTFSGANVLTF
TRBJ2-7,-,TRBV15,TGTGCCACCAGCAGAACAGACAGGCTCGTCTCCGAGCAGTACTTC,CATSRTDRLVSEQYF
TRBJ1-5,-,TRBV6-5,TGTGCCAGCAGTTACGTCTATAATCAGCCCCAGCATTTT,CASSYVYNQPQHF
TRBJ2-7,TRBD1,TRBV11-2,TGTGCCAGCAGCTTCTCGCGGACAGGGGGCGACGAGCAGTACTTC,CASSFSRTGGDEQYF
TRBJ2-4,-,TRBV7-8,TGTGCCAGCAGCACCCGGGGTGCAAACATTCAGTACTTC,CASSTRGANIQYF